These T cell receptor beta chains were read from a single sample in a study of T cell changes during pregnancy in multiple sclerosis. Clones were read by immunoSEQ multiplex PCR, and TCRdb kept only the in-frame ones, dropping some. The sample gives 50,000 to 80,000 clones, 80% to 95% of which show up once; 1.4% is in the top ten. Sequencing used peripheral blood, obtained in the second trimester of pregnancy. These receptors all come from a female donor with multiple sclerosis, enrolled in a pregnancy study. Both conserved end residues are part of each CDR3. D genes are given only for firm matches. Clone size, where shown, is once, few, many, or a class for clones that have expanded.

cdr3_length j_call v_call clone_size d_call cdr3_aa cdr3_nt
13 TRBJ2-1 TRBV5-1 once TRBD2 CASRAGEWDEQFF TGCGCCAGCAGGGCGGGAGAATGGGATGAGCAGTTCTTC
15 TRBJ2-7 TRBV4-1 NA TRBD1 CASSLWTGVEYEQYF TGCGCCAGCAGCCTATGGACAGGCGTAGAGTACGAGCAGTACTTC
13 TRBJ2-7 TRBV7-2 NA NA CASSLAYRVSPYF TGTGCCAGCAGCTTAGCCTACAGGGTTAGTCCGTACTTC
15 TRBJ2-1 TRBV5-1 NA TRBD2 CASSLVTSGSNEQFF TGCGCCAGCAGCTTGGTTACTAGCGGGAGCAATGAGCAGTTCTTC
13 TRBJ1-2 TRBV7-3 NA NA CASSFEGGYGYTF TGTGCCAGCAGCTTTGAGGGAGGCTATGGCTACACCTTC
12 TRBJ2-1 TRBV11-2 NA NA CASSLNSNEQFF TGTGCCAGCAGCCTAAACTCCAATGAGCAGTTCTTC
12 TRBJ1-2 TRBV27 NA NA CASSGDKAGYTF TGTGCCAGCAGTGGGGACAAGGCAGGCTACACCTTC
17 TRBJ2-7 TRBV7-2 once NA CASSPLNPVVSSYEQYF TGTGCCAGCAGCCCTTTAAACCCCGTCGTTAGCTCCTACGAGCAGTACTTC
15 TRBJ2-5 TRBV2 NA TRBD2 CARGRASGLQETQYF TGTGCCAGGGGTCGGGCTAGCGGACTCCAAGAGACCCAGTACTTC
14 TRBJ2-1 TRBV5-1 NA NA CASSVGQHYNEQFF TGCGCCAGCAGCGTAGGACAGCACTACAATGAGCAGTTCTTC
15 TRBJ1-4 TRBV19 NA NA CASSIGAATNEKLFF TGTGCCAGTAGTATAGGGGCCGCAACTAATGAAAAACTGTTTTTT
15 TRBJ1-5 TRBV4-1 NA NA CASSQEVTGLGPQHF TGCGCCAGCAGCCAAGAAGTGACAGGACTCGGGCCCCAGCATTTT
13 TRBJ2-5 TRBV5-4 NA TRBD1 CASSRDRKETQYF TGTGCCAGCAGCCGGGACAGAAAAGAGACCCAGTACTTC
14 TRBJ2-1 TRBV10-3 NA TRBD2 CAISEFEAGDEQFF TGTGCCATCAGTGAATTCGAAGCGGGAGACGAGCAGTTCTTC
14 TRBJ2-7 TRBV7-2 NA TRBD1 CASSLGRGRGEQYF TGTGCCAGCAGCTTAGGAAGGGGGCGCGGCGAGCAGTACTTC
13 TRBJ2-7 TRBV27 NA NA CASSLFAGYEQYF TGTGCCAGCAGTTTATTCGCCGGCTACGAGCAGTACTTC
13 TRBJ2-2 TRBV30 NA NA CAWSVRGTGELFF TGTGCCTGGAGTGTAAGGGGGACCGGGGAGCTGTTTTTT
14 TRBJ2-3 TRBV19 NA TRBD1 CASRPGGTGNTQYF TGTGCCAGTAGACCAGGGGGCACGGGAAATACGCAGTATTTT
12 TRBJ1-2 TRBV2 NA NA CASSGQAYGYTF TGTGCCAGCAGTGGACAGGCCTATGGCTACACCTTC
15 TRBJ2-7 TRBV10-3 NA TRBD1 CAISEGQGATYEQYF TGTGCCATCAGTGAGGGACAGGGAGCTACCTACGAGCAGTACTTC
17 TRBJ2-5 TRBV19 NA NA CASSMGSLTGIQETQYF TGTGCCAGTAGTATGGGGTCACTTACAGGGATCCAAGAGACCCAGTACTTC
16 TRBJ1-2 TRBV5-4 NA NA CASSRRGGDTNYGYTF TGTGCCAGCAGCCGCAGGGGTGGCGACACTAACTATGGCTACACCTTC
15 TRBJ2-5 TRBV2 NA TRBD2 CASSDRLAGKETQYF TGTGCCAGCAGTGACCGACTAGCGGGAAAAGAGACCCAGTACTTC
15 TRBJ2-1 TRBV7-7 NA TRBD2 CASSFGTSGIDEQFF TGTGCTAGCAGCTTCGGGACTAGCGGGATAGATGAGCAGTTCTTC
13 TRBJ1-1 TRBV28 NA NA CASRSQKNTEAFF TGTGCCAGCAGGAGCCAAAAGAACACTGAAGCTTTCTTT
17 TRBJ2-5 TRBV5-1 few NA CASSLLVTGLGMETQYF TGCGCCAGCAGTCTCCTAGTCACGGGGTTGGGAATGGAGACCCAGTACTTC
20 TRBJ2-6 TRBV2 NA NA CAYVGRGAGASISGANVLTF TGTGCTTACGTGGGGAGGGGCGCAGGGGCTTCTATCTCTGGGGCCAACGTCCTGACTTTC
16 TRBJ1-1 TRBV4-1 NA TRBD1 CASRRPGQGKNTEAFF TGCGCCAGCAGGCGACCGGGACAGGGGAAGAACACTGAAGCTTTCTTT
14 TRBJ1-1 TRBV7-6 NA TRBD1 CASSLRGDSAEAFF TGTGCCAGCAGCTTGCGTGGGGACAGCGCTGAAGCTTTCTTT
16 TRBJ1-4 TRBV19 NA TRBD1 CASSILSGTGGEKLFF TGTGCCAGTAGTATATTGTCGGGGACAGGGGGTGAAAAACTGTTTTTT
13 TRBJ2-2 TRBV19 NA TRBD1 CATRQGVPGELFF TGTGCCACCAGACAGGGGGTTCCCGGGGAGCTGTTTTTT
14 TRBJ1-2 TRBV5-1 once TRBD1 CASSLEGALNGYTF TGCGCCAGCAGCTTGGAGGGGGCGCTTAATGGCTACACCTTC